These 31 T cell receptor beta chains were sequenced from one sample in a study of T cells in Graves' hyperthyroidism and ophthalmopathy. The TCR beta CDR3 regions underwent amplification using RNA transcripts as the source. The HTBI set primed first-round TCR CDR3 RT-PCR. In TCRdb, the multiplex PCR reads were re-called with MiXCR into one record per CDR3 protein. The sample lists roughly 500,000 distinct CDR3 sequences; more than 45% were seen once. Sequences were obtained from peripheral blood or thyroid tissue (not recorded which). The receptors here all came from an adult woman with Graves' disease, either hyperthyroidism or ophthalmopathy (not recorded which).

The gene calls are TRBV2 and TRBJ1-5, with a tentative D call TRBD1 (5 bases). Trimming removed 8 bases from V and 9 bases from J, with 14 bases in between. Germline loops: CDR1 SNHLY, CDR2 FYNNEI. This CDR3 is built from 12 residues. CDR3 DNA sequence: TGTGCCAGCGGGACGGGACGGTCGCCCCAGCATTTT. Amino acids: CASGTGRSPQHF.

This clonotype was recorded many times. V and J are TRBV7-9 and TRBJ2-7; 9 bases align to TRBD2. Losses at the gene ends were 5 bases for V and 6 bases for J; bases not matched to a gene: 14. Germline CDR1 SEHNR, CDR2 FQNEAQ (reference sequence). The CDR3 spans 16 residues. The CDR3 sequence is CASSHGAGLALSEQYF. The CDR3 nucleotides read TGTGCCAGCAGCCACGGGGCGGGACTAGCCCTGAGCGAGCAGTACTTC. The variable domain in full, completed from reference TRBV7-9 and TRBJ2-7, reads DTGVSQNPRHKITKRGQNVTFRCDPISEHNRLYWYRQTLGQGPEFLTYFQNEAQLEKSRLLSDRFSAERPKGSFSTLEIQRTEQGDSAMYLCASSHGAGLALSEQYFGPGTRLTVT.

In DNA, the CDR3 is TGTGCCAGCAGCACTCGGACAGGGCTTCGGGGGAATGAAAAACTGTTTTTT. Amino acid sequence: CASSTRTGLRGNEKLFF. The chain is built from TRBV7-2 and TRBJ1-4; TRBD1 agrees at 8 bases. After removal of 5 bases from V and 5 bases from J, the junction contained 13 bases not matched to a gene. The CDR3 has 17 amino acids. Germline lookup yields CDR1 SGHTA and CDR2 FQGNSA.

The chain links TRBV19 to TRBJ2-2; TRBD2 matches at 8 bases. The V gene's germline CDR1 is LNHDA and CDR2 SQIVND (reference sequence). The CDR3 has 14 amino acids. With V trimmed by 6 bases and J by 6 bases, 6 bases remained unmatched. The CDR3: CASRSLAEAGELFF. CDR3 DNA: TGTGCCAGTAGATCACTAGCGGAGGCCGGGGAGCTGTTTTTT.

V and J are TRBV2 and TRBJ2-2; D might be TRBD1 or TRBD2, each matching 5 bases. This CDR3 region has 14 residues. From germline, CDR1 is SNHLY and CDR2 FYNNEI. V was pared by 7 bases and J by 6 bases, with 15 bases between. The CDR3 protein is CASTGTSVPGELFF. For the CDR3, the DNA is TGTGCCAGCACCGGGACCTCTGTTCCCGGGGAGCTGTTTTTT.

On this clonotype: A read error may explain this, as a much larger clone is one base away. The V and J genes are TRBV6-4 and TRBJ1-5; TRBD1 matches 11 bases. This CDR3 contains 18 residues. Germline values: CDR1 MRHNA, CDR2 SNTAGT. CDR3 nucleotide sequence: TGTGCCAGCAGTTACTCGAATGTGTGGACAGGGGGCAGTCAGCCCCAGCATTTT. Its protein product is CASSYSNVWTGGSQPQHF.

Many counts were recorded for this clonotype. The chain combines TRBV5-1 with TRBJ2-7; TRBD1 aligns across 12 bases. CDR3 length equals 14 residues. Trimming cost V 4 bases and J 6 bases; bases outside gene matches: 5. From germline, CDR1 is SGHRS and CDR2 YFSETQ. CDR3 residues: CASSRGTGGLEQYF. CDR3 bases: TGCGCCAGCAGCAGAGGGACAGGGGGCCTCGAGCAGTACTTC. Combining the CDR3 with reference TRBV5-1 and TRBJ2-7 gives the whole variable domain KAGVTQTPRYLIKTRGQQVTLSCSPISGHRSVSWYQQTPGQGLQFLFEYFSETQRNKGNFPGRFSGRQFSNSRSEMNVSTLELGDSALYLCASSRGTGGLEQYFGPGTRLTVT.

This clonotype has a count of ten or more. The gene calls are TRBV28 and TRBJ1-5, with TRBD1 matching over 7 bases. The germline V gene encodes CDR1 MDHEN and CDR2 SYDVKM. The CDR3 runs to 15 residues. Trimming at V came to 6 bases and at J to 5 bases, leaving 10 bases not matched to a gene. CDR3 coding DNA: TGTGCCAGCAGCCGAGACCCAGGGGGTGATCAGCCCCAGCATTTT. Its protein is CASSRDPGGDQPQHF.

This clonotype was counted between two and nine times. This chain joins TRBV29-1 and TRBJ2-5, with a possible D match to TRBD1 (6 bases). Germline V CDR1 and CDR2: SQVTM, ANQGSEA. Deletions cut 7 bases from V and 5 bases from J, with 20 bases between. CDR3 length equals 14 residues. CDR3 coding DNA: TGCAGCGCCAACGAGAAGGGGGTCGGCGAGACCCAGTACTTC. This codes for CSANEKGVGETQYF.

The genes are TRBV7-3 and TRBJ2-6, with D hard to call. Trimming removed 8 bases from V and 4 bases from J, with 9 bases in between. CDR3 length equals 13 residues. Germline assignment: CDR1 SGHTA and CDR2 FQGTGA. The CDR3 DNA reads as TGTGCCAGCTCCCATGGGGGGGCCAACGTCCTGACTTTC. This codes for CASSHGGANVLTF.

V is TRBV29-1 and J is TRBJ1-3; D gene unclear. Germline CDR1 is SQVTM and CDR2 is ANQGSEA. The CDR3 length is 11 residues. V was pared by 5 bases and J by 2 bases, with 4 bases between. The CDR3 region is CSVIAGNTIYF. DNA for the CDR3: TGCAGCGTTATTGCTGGAAACACCATATATTTT.

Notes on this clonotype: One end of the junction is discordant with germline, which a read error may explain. CDR3 bases: TGCGCCAGCAGCCATAGGGACAGGGGGCTCTACGAGCAGTACTTC. This translates into CASSHRDRGLYEQYF. The rearrangement uses TRBV5-8 and TRBJ2-7; TRBD1 matches at 12 bases. This CDR3 is 15 amino acids long. Germline CDR1 SGHTS, CDR2 YDEGEE.

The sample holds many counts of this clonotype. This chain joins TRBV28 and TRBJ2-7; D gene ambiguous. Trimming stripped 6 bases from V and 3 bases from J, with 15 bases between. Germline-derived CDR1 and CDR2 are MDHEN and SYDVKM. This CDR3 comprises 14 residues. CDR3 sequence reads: CASSTLSLLYEQYF. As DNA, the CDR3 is TGTGCCAGCAGCACTCTATCCCTTCTCTACGAGCAGTACTTC.

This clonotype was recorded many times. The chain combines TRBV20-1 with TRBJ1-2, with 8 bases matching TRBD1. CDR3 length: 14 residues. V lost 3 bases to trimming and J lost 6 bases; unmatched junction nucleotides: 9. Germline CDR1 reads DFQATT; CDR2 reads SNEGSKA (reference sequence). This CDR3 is CSASATGGPHGYTF. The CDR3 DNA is TGCAGTGCTAGTGCTACAGGGGGGCCTCATGGCTACACCTTC.

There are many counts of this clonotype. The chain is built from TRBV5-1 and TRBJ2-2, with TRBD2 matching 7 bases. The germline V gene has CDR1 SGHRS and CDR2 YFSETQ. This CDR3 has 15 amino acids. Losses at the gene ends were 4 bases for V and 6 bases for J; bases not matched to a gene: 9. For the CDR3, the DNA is TGCGCCAGCAGCACGAGACTAGCTCAAGCCGGGGAGCTGTTTTTT. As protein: CASSTRLAQAGELFF.

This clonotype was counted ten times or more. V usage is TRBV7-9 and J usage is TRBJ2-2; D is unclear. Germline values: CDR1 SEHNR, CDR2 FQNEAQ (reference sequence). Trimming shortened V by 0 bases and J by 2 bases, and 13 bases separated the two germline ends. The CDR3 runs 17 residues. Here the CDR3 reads CASSLARGSLNTGELFF. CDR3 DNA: TGTGCCAGCAGCTTAGCGCGAGGCAGCTTAAACACCGGGGAGCTGTTTTTT.

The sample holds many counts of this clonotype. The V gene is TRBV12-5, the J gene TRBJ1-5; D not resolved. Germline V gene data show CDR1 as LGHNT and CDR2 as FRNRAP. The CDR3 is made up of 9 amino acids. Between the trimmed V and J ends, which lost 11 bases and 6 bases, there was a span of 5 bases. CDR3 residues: CACPQPQHF. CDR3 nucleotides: TGTGCTTGTCCTCAGCCCCAGCATTTT.

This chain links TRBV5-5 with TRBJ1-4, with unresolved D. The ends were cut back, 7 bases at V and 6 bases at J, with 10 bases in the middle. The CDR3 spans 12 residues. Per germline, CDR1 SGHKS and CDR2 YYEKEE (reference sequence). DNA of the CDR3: TGTGCCAGCTTCGGGCGAGATGAAAAACTGTTTTTT. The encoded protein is CASFGRDEKLFF.

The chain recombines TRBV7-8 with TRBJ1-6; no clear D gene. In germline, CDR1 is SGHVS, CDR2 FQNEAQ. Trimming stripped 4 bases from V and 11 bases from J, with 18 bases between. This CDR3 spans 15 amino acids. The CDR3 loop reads CASSSLAGGLPPLHF. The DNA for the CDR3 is TGTGCCAGCAGCTCCTTAGCGGGAGGGCTGCCACCCCTCCACTTT.

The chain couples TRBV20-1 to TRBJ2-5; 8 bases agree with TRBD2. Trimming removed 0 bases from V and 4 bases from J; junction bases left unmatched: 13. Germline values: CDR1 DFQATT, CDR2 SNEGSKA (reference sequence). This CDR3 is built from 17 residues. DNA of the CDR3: TGCAGTGCTAGAGATCTGGAAGCGGGGGATGGGGGAGAGACCCAGTACTTC. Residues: CSARDLEAGDGGETQYF.

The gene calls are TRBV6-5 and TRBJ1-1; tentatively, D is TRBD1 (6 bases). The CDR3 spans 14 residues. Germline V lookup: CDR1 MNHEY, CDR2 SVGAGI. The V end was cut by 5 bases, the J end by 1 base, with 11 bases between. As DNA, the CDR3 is TGTGCCAGCAGTCCGTTGACAGGGAACACTGAAGCTTTCTTT. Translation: CASSPLTGNTEAFF.

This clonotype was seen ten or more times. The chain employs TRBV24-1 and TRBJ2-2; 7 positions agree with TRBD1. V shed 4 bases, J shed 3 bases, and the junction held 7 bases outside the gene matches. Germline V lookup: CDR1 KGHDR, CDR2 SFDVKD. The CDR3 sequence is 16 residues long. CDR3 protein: CATSDQNRGDTGELFF. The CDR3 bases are TGTGCCACCAGTGACCAGAACAGGGGAGACACCGGGGAGCTGTTTTTT.

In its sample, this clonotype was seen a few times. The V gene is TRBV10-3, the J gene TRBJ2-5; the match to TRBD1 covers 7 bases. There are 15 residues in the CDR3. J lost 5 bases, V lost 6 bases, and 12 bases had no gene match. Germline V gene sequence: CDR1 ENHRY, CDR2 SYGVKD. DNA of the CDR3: TGTGCCATCAGGGGACAGAAGGGGATGATGGAGACCCAGTACTTC. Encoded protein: CAIRGQKGMMETQYF.

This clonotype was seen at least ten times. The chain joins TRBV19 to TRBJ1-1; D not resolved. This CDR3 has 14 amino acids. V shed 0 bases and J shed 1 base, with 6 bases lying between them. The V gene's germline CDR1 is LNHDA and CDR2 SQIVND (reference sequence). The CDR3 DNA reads TGTGCCAGTAGTATAGACCACAGGAACACTGAAGCTTTCTTT. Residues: CASSIDHRNTEAFF.

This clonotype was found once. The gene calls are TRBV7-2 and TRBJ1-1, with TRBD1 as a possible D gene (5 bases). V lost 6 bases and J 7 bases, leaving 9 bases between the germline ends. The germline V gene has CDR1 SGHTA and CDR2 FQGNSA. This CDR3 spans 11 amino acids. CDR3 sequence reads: CASRDNYEAFF. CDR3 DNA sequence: TGTGCCAGCAGGGACAACTATGAAGCTTTCTTT.

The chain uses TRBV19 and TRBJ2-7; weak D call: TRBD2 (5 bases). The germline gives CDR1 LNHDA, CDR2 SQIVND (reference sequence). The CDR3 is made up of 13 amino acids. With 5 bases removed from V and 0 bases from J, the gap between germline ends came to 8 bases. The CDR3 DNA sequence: TGTGCCAGTAGTTGGAGGCACTCCTACGAGCAGTACTTC. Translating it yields CASSWRHSYEQYF.

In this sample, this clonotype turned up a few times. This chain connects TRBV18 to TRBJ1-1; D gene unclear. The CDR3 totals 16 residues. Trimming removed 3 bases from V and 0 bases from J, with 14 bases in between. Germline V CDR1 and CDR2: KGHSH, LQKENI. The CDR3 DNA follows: TGTGCCAGCTCACCGGCATTTGGGGTACTGAACACTGAAGCTTTCTTT. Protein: CASSPAFGVLNTEAFF.

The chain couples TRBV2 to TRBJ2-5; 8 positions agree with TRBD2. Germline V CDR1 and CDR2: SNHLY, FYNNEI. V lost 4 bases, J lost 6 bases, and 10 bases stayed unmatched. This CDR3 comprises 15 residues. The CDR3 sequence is CASSGLASVGQTQYF. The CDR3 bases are TGTGCCAGCAGTGGACTAGCGTCGGTTGGTCAGACCCAGTACTTC.

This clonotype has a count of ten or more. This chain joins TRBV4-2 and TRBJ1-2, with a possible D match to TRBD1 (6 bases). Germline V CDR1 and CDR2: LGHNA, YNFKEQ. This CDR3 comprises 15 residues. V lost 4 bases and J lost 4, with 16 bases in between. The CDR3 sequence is CASSPTGTQAYGYTF. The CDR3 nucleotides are TGTGCCAGCAGCCCGACAGGCACCCAAGCCTATGGCTACACCTTC.

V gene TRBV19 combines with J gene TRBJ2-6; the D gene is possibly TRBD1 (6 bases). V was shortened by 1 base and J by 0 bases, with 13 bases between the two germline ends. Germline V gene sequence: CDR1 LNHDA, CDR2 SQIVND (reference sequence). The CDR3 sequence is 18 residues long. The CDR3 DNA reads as TGTGCCAGTAGTATAGGGACAGCTGGATACTCTGGGGCCAACGTCCTGACTTTC. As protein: CASSIGTAGYSGANVLTF.

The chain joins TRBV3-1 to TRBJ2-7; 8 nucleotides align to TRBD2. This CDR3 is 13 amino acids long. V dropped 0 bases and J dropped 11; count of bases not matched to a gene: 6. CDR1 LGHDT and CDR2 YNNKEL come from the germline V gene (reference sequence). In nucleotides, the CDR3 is TGTGCCAGCAGCCAAGATATACTAGCGGTTGAGTACTTC. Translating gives CASSQDILAVEYF.